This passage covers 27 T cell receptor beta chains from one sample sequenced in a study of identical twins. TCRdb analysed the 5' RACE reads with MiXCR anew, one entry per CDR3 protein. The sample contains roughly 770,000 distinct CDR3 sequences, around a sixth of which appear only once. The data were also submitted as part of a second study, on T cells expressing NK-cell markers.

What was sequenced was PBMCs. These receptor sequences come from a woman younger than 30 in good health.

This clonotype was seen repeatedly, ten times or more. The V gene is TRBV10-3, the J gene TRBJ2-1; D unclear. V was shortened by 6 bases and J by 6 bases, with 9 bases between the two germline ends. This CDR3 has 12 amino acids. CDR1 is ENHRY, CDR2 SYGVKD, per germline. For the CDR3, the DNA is TGTGCCATCAGAAACGATCCCAATGAGCAGTTCTTC. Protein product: CAIRNDPNEQFF.

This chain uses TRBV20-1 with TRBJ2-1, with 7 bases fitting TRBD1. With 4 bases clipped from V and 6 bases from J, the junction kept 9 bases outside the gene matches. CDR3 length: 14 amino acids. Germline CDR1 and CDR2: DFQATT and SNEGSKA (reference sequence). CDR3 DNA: TGCAGTGCTACCCAATCGACAGGGATCAATGAGCAGTTCTTC. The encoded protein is CSATQSTGINEQFF.

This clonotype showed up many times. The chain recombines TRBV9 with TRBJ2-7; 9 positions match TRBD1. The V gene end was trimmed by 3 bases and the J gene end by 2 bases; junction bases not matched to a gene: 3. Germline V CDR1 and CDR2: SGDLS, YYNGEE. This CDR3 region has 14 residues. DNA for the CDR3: TGTGCCAGCAGCGGACGACAGGGGGCCTACGAGCAGTACTTC. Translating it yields CASSGRQGAYEQYF.

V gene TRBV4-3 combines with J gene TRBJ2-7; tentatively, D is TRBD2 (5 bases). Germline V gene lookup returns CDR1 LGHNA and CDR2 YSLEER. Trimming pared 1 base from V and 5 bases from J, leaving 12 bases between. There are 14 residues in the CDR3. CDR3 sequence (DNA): TGCGCCAGCAGCCAAGGGACGCTAGCCCACGAGCAGTACTTC. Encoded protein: CASSQGTLAHEQYF.

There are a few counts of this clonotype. The CDR3 sequence: CASSQQAHRGEAFF. As DNA, the CDR3 is TGTGCCAGCAGCCAACAGGCCCACAGGGGTGAAGCTTTCTTT. This chain joins TRBV4-2 and TRBJ1-1, with 7 bases lining up with TRBD1. The CDR3 length is 14 residues. V was pared by 2 bases and J by 7 bases, with 7 bases of the junction left unmatched. The V gene's germline CDR1 is LGHNA and CDR2 YNFKEQ.

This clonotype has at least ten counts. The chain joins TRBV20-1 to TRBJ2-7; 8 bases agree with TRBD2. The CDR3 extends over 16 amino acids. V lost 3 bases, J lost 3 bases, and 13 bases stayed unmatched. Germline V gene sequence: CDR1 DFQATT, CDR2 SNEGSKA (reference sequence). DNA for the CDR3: TGCAGTGCTAGCATATTGGAGCGGGGGCAGGTCTACGAGCAGTACTTC. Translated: CSASILERGQVYEQYF.

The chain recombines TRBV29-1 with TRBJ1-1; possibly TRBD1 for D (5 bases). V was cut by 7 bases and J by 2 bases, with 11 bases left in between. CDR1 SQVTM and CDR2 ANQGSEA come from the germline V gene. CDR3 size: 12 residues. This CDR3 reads CSGDAGNTEAFF. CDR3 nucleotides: TGCAGCGGGGACGCCGGAAACACTGAAGCTTTCTTT.

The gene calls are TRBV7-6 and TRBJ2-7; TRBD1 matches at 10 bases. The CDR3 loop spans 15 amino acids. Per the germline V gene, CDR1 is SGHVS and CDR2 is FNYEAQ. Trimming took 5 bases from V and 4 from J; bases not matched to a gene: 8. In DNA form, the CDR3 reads TGTGCCAGCAGCCCCCGGGACAGGGGCTTTTACGAGCAGTACTTC. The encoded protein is CASSPRDRGFYEQYF.

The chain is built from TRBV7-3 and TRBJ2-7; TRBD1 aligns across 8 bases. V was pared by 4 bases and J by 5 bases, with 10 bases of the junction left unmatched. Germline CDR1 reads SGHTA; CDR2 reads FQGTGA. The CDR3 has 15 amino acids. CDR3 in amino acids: CASSYVPTGVHEQYF. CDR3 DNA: TGTGCCAGCAGCTATGTTCCGACAGGGGTCCACGAGCAGTACTTC.

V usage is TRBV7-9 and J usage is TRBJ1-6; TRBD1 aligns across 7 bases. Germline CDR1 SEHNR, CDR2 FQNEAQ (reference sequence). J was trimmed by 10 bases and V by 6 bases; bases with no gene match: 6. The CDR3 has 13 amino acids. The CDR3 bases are TGTGCCAGCAGTTTTACAGGGGACTCACCCCTCCACTTT. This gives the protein CASSFTGDSPLHF. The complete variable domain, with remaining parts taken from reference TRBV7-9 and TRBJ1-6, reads DTGVSQNPRHKITKRGQNVTFRCDPISEHNRLYWYRQTLGQGPEFLTYFQNEAQLEKSRLLSDRFSAERPKGSFSTLEIQRTEQGDSAMYLCASSFTGDSPLHFGNGTRLTVT.

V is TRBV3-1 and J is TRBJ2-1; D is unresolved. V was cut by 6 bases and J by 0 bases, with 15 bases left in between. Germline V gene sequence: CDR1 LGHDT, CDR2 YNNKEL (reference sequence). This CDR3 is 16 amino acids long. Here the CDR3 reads CASRNNEKSSYNEQFF. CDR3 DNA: TGTGCCAGCAGGAACAATGAGAAGAGCTCCTACAATGAGCAGTTCTTC.

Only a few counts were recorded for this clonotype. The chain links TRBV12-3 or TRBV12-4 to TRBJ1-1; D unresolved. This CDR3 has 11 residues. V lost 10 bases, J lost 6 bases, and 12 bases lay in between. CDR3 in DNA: TGTGCCACCGCCCGGGTTCCTGAAGCTTTCTTT. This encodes CATARVPEAFF.

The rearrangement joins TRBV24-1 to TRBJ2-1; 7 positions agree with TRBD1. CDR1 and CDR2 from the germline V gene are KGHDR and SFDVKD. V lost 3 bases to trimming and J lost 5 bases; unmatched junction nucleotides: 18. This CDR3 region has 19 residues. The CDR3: CATSDPRGSPTGIDNEQFF. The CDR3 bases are TGTGCCACCAGTGATCCCCGCGGGTCCCCGACAGGGATTGACAATGAGCAGTTCTTC.

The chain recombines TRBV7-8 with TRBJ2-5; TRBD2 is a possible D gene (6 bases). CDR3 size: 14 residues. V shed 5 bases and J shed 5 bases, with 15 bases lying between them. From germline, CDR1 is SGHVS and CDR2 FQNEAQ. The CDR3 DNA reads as TGTGCCAGCAGCGCGTATCAGGGAGGCGAGACCCAGTACTTC. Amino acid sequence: CASSAYQGGETQYF.

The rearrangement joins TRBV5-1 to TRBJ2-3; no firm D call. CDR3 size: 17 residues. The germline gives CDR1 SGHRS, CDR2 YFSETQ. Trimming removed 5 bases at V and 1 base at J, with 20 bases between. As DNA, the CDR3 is TGCGCCAGCAGTAGTGGCCATCAGTTGGCGGGCACAGATACGCAGTATTTT. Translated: CASSSGHQLAGTDTQYF.

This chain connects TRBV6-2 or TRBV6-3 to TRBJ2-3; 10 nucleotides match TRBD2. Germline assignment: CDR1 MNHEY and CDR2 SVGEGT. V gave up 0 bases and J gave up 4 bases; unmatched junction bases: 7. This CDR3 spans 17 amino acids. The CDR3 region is CASSYSTSGISPDTQYF. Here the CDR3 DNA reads TGTGCCAGCAGTTACTCTACTAGCGGGATCTCCCCAGATACGCAGTATTTT.

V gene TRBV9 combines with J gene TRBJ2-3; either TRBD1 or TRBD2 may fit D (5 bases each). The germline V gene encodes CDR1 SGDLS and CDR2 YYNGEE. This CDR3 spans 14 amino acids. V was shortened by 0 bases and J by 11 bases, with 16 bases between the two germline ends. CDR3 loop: CASSVDEGRHKQYF. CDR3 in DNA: TGTGCCAGCAGCGTAGACGAGGGACGGCATAAGCAGTATTTT. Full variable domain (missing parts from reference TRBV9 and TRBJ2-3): DSGVTQTPKHLITATGQRVTLRCSPRSGDLSVYWYQQSLDQGLQFLIQYYNGEERAKGNILERFSAQQFPDLHSELNLSSLELGDSALYFCASSVDEGRHKQYFGPGTRLTVL.

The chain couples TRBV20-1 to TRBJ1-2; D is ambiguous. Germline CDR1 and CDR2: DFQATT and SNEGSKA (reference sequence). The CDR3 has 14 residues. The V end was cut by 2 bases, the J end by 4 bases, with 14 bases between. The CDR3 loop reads CSARTPPPPYGYTF. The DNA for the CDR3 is TGCAGTGCTAGAACCCCCCCGCCACCCTATGGCTACACCTTC.

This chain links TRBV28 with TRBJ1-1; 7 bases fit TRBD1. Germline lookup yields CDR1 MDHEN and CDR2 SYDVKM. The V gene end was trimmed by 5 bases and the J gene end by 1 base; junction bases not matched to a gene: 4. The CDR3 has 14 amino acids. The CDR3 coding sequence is TGTGCCAGCAGTGGGGACAGATCGAACACTGAAGCTTTCTTT. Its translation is CASSGDRSNTEAFF.

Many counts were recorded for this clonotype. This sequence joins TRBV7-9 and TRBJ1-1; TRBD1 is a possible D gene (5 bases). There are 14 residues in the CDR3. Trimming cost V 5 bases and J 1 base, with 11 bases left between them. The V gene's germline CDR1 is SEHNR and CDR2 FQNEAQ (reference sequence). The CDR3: CASSPRGQNTEAFF. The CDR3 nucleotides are TGTGCCAGCAGCCCCCGGGGCCAGAACACTGAAGCTTTCTTT.

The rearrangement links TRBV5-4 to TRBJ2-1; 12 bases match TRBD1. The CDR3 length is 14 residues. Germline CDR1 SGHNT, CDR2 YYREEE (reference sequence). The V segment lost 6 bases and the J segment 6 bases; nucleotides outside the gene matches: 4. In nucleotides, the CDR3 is TGTGCCAGCATCCGGGACAGGGGGCGCAATGAGCAGTTCTTC. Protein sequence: CASIRDRGRNEQFF.

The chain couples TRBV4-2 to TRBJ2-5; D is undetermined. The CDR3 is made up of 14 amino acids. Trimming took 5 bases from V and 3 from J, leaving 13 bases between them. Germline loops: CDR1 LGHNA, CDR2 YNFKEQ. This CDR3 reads CASSFGSGEETQYF. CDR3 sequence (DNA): TGTGCCAGCAGCTTTGGGTCAGGCGAAGAGACCCAGTACTTC.

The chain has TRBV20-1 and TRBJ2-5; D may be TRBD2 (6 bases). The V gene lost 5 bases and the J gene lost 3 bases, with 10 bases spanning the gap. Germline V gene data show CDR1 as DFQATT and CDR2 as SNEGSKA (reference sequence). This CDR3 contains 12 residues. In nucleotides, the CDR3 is TGCAGTGCTGGGACTGTTAAAGAGACCCAGTACTTC. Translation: CSAGTVKETQYF.

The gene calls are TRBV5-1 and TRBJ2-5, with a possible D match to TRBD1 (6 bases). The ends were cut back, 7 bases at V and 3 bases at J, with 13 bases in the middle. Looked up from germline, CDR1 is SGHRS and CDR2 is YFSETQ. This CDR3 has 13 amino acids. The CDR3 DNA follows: TGCGCCAGCTTCAGGACAGTAGAAGAGACCCAGTACTTC. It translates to CASFRTVEETQYF.

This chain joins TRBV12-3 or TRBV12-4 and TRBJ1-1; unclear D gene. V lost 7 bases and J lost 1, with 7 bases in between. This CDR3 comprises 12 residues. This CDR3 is CASKHPNTEAFF. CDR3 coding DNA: TGTGCCAGCAAACACCCGAACACTGAAGCTTTCTTT.

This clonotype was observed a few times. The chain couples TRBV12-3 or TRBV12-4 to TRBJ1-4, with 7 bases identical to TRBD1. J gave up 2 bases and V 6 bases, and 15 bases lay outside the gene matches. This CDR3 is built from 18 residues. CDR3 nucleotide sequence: TGTGCCAGCAGACCGGCCAGGGGGAGATTGGGGACTAATGAAAAACTGTTTTTT. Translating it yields CASRPARGRLGTNEKLFF.

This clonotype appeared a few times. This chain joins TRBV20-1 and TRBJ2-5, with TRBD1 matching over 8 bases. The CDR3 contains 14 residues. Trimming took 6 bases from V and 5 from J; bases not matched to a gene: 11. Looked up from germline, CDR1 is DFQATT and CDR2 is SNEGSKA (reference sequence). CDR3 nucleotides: TGCAGTGCCACGGACAGGGTTCGGGGGGAGACCCAGTACTTC. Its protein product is CSATDRVRGETQYF.